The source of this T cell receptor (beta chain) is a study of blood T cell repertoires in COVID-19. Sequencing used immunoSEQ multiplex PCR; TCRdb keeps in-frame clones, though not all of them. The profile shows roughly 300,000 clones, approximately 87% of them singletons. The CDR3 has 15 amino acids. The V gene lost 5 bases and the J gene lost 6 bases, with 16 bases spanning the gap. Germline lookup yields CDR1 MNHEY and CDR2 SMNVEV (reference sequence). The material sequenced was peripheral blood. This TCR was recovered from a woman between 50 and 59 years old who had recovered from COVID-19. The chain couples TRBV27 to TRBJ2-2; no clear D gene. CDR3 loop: CASSRRSLAPGELFF. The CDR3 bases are TGTGCCAGCAGTCGGCGGTCCCTGGCCCCCGGGGAGCTGTTTTTT.